This entry lists 29 T cell receptor beta chains sequenced from one sample in a study of neurological immune-mediated disorders. TCRdb re-analysed the 5' RACE reads in MiXCR, keeping a single row per CDR3 protein. The table has 45,000 to 50,000 distinct CDR3 sequences, 3.5% to 5.5% seen once; the top ten hold 5.5% to 6.5%. The sequenced material came from PBMCs. The source is a woman aged 55 to 70 with multiple sclerosis.

This clonotype was seen at least ten times. The gene calls are TRBV5-1 and TRBJ2-3, with a weak D call TRBD2 (5 bases). Trimming removed 0 bases at V and 2 bases at J, with 7 bases between. The CDR3 spans 14 residues. Germline CDR1 is SGHRS and CDR2 is YFSETQ. CDR3 residues: CASSLGTATDTQYF. CDR3 in DNA: TGCGCCAGCAGCTTGGGGACTGCCACAGATACGCAGTATTTT.

In this sample, this clonotype turned up many times. The chain is built from TRBV10-3 and TRBJ2-7, with a weak D call TRBD2 (5 bases). The CDR3 is 13 amino acids. Germline CDR1 is ENHRY and CDR2 is SYGVKD. The V and J ends lost 3 bases and 3 bases respectively, with 9 bases between them. The CDR3 nucleotides read TGTGCCATCAGTGACGGGATAGGCTACGAGCAGTACTTC. Translating it yields CAISDGIGYEQYF.

The count of this clonotype is one. The chain joins TRBV12-3 or TRBV12-4 to TRBJ2-2; 7 nucleotides line up with TRBD1. With V trimmed by 8 bases and J by 4 bases, 13 bases remained unmatched. The CDR3 sequence is 16 residues long. CDR3 in DNA: TGTGCCAGCTTCGACAGGGAAGGGGCTTCCACCGGGGAGCTGTTTTTT. It codes for CASFDREGASTGELFF.

This clonotype was counted many times. The rearrangement links TRBV5-1 to TRBJ1-5, with D uncertain. The germline V gene has CDR1 SGHRS and CDR2 YFSETQ. V was clipped by 3 bases and J by 6 bases, with 10 bases between them. The CDR3 extends over 13 amino acids. CDR3 DNA sequence: TGCGCCAGCAGCTGGGCCCCCAGTCAGCCCCAGCATTTT. Amino acids: CASSWAPSQPQHF.

The table lists this clonotype with a few counts. The J gene is TRBJ2-5, the V gene TRBV20-1, with TRBD2 matching 7 bases. The length of the CDR3 is 12 residues. Trimming at V came to 3 bases and at J to 5 bases, leaving 3 bases not matched to a gene. Looked up from germline, CDR1 is DFQATT and CDR2 is SNEGSKA (reference sequence). CDR3 DNA: TGCAGTGCTAGCCCCGGGGGGGAGACCCAGTACTTC. It codes for CSASPGGETQYF.

In its sample, this clonotype was seen many times. The rearrangement joins TRBV20-1 to TRBJ2-2; tentative D call: TRBD2 (5 bases). V was cut by 6 bases and J by 1 base, with 12 bases left in between. Germline V gene sequence: CDR1 DFQATT, CDR2 SNEGSKA (reference sequence). This CDR3 region has 14 residues. The CDR3 DNA reads TGCAGTGCACAGCGGTCGCGGAACACCGGGGAGCTGTTTTTT. Its protein product is CSAQRSRNTGELFF.

As to this clonotype: One end of the junction does not line up with germline, which may come from a read error. This sequence joins TRBV4-3 and TRBJ1-5; 8 nucleotides match TRBD1. This CDR3 has 15 residues. CDR1 LGHNA and CDR2 YSLEER come from the germline V gene. CDR3 protein: CASSQSATGAQPQNF. The DNA of the CDR3 is TGCGCCAGCAGCCAATCAGCGACAGGGGCTCAGCCCCAGAATTTT.

The chain employs TRBV6-5 and TRBJ1-1, with TRBD1 matching over 8 bases. The length of the CDR3 is 15 residues. With 5 bases clipped from V and 4 bases from J, the junction kept 9 bases outside the gene matches. The germline gives CDR1 MNHEY, CDR2 SVGAGI. DNA for the CDR3: TGTGCCAGCAGTACCACAGGGGGACCGGCCACTGAAGCTTTCTTT. This encodes CASSTTGGPATEAFF.

This rearrangement joins TRBV29-1 to TRBJ2-7; 7 bases match TRBD2. Trimming removed 4 bases from V and 5 bases from J; junction bases left unmatched: 8. This CDR3 contains 13 residues. Germline V lookup: CDR1 SQVTM, CDR2 ANQGSEA. The CDR3 reads CSVGTRGSHEQYV. The CDR3 DNA reads as TGCAGCGTTGGGACTAGAGGGAGCCACGAGCAGTACGTC.

This clonotype was found many times. One junction end disagrees with the germline gene, perhaps due to a read error. The gene calls are TRBV7-8 and TRBJ2-5; D perhaps matches TRBD2 (5 bases). This CDR3 comprises 14 residues. Germline V lookup: CDR1 SGHVS, CDR2 FQNEAQ. As DNA, the CDR3 is TGTGCCAGCAGCTTTGGGCGGAGGCAAGGGACCCAGTACTTC. Its protein is CASSFGRRQGTQYF. The variable domain in full, completed from reference TRBV7-8 and TRBJ2-5, reads GAGVSQSPRYKVAKRGQDVALRCDPISGHVSLFWYQQALGQGPEFLTYFQNEAQLDKSGLPSDRFFAERPEGSVSTLKIQRTQQEDSAVYLCASSFGRRQGTQYFGPGTRLLVL.

This clonotype appeared a few times. The chain carries TRBV10-3 and TRBJ2-1; TRBD2 is a possible D gene (6 bases). Trimming shortened V by 8 bases and J by 5 bases, and 13 bases separated the two germline ends. The CDR3 consists of 13 residues. In germline, CDR1 is ENHRY, CDR2 SYGVKD. Written as DNA, the CDR3 is TGTGCCATCCGGGACTCGGATGACAATGAGCAGTTCTTC. Translating it yields CAIRDSDDNEQFF.

This clonotype is medium-sized. The J gene is TRBJ1-1, the V gene TRBV7-9; D remains unclear. The germline V and J ends were trimmed by 1 base and 4 bases, with 10 bases remaining between them. This CDR3 has 14 residues. Germline V gene sequence: CDR1 SEHNR, CDR2 FQNEAQ (reference sequence). CDR3 region: CASSLETGITEAFF. CDR3 bases: TGTGCCAGCAGCTTAGAAACCGGGATCACTGAAGCTTTCTTT.

This clonotype has ten or more counts. This rearrangement joins TRBV28 to TRBJ1-3, with D unclear. The V and J ends lost 6 bases and 4 bases respectively, with 13 bases between them. The germline gives CDR1 MDHEN, CDR2 SYDVKM. The CDR3 contains 14 residues. The CDR3 region has the DNA TGTGCCAGCAGCCGAACAGCCTTAGGAAACACCATATATTTT. As protein: CASSRTALGNTIYF. Combining the CDR3 with reference TRBV28 and TRBJ1-3 gives the whole variable domain DVKVTQSSRYLVKRTGEKVFLECVQDMDHENMFWYRQDPGLGLRLIYFSYDVKMKEKGDIPEGYSVSREKKERFSLILESASTNQTSMYLCASSRTALGNTIYFGEGSWLTVV.

This clonotype was detected ten times or more. The V call is TRBV7-8, the J call TRBJ2-3; D perhaps matches TRBD1 (5 bases). Per the germline V gene, CDR1 is SGHVS and CDR2 is FQNEAQ. The ends were cut back, 10 bases at V and 5 bases at J, with 19 bases in the middle. The CDR3 covers 14 residues. The CDR3 DNA follows: TGTGCCATTCGCAGGGCTTATCAAGGAGATACGCAGTATTTT. Translation: CAIRRAYQGDTQYF.

The chain has TRBV5-5 and TRBJ2-7; the D is unclear. The length of the CDR3 is 14 residues. V gave up 0 bases and J gave up 2 bases, with 9 bases separating them. Germline V lookup: CDR1 SGHKS, CDR2 YYEKEE (reference sequence). CDR3 loop: CASSLAWDTYEQYV. As DNA, the CDR3 is TGTGCCAGCAGCTTGGCCTGGGATACCTACGAGCAGTACGTC.

The sample holds many counts of this clonotype. The chain employs TRBV30 and TRBJ2-6; D not resolved. Germline CDR1 GTSNPN, CDR2 SVGIG (reference sequence). The V and J ends lost 8 bases and 1 base respectively, with 9 bases between them. The CDR3 runs to 13 residues. The CDR3 bases are TGTGCCCTACTAACGTCTGGGGCCAACGTCCTGACTTTC. Protein: CALLTSGANVLTF.

This clonotype was seen repeatedly, ten times or more. The V and J genes are TRBV20-1 and TRBJ1-1; 9 bases line up with TRBD1. Germline V gene sequence: CDR1 DFQATT, CDR2 SNEGSKA (reference sequence). V lost 5 bases, J lost 4 bases, and 8 bases stayed unmatched. The CDR3 length is 14 residues. CDR3 in amino acids: CSAGVRGQGTEAFF. The CDR3 DNA follows: TGCAGTGCTGGGGTTAGGGGACAGGGCACTGAAGCTTTCTTT.

This clonotype has ten or more counts. The chain uses TRBV5-1 and TRBJ2-3; D gene unclear. V lost 3 bases and J 4 bases, leaving 12 bases between the germline ends. Germline CDR1 and CDR2: SGHRS and YFSETQ. The CDR3 covers 14 residues. The CDR3 sequence: CASSSTILADTQYF. The CDR3 region has the DNA TGCGCCAGCAGCTCCACGATCCTCGCAGATACGCAGTATTTT.

The chain recombines TRBV29-1 with TRBJ2-5, with D tentatively TRBD2 (5 bases). Trimming shortened V by 5 bases and J by 3 bases, and 7 bases separated the two germline ends. Germline assignment: CDR1 SQVTM and CDR2 ANQGSEA. The CDR3 extends over 11 amino acids. The CDR3 sequence is CSVILEETQYF. The DNA for the CDR3 is TGCAGCGTTATACTAGAAGAGACCCAGTACTTC.

This clonotype has at least ten counts. The V and J genes are TRBV6-2 or TRBV6-3 and TRBJ2-5; a possible D gene is TRBD1 (5 bases). Germline CDR1 and CDR2: MNHEY and SVGEGT. V gave up 0 bases and J gave up 4 bases, with 9 bases separating them. This CDR3 is built from 14 residues. CDR3 in amino acids: CASSYSNRRETQYF. CDR3 bases: TGTGCCAGCAGTTACTCCAACAGGAGAGAGACCCAGTACTTC.

This clonotype was counted only a few times. The genes are TRBV4-3 and TRBJ2-5, with 10 bases aligning to TRBD1. Unmatched junction bases numbered 4, after V lost 1 base and J lost 5 bases. Germline CDR1 LGHNA, CDR2 YSLEER. This CDR3 is 15 amino acids long. As DNA, the CDR3 is TGCGCCAGCAGCCAAGGCCGGGACAGGGGTGAGACCCAGTACTTC. Amino acids: CASSQGRDRGETQYF.

As to this clonotype: Its ends do not fully match the called genes, so a read error is possible. The chain employs TRBV20-1 and TRBJ1-5; D gene uncertain. This CDR3 spans 14 amino acids. Germline V gives CDR1 DFQATT, CDR2 SNEGSKA (reference sequence). The CDR3 DNA reads TGCAGTGCTAGACAGGTGGGAGGGAATCAGCCCCAGAATTTT. It translates to CSARQVGGNQPQNF.

This clonotype was seen ten or more times. The chain recombines TRBV10-3 with TRBJ2-1; no clear D. CDR1 ENHRY and CDR2 SYGVKD come from the germline V gene. Trimming took off 2 bases at V and 2 bases at J, with 7 bases between the two ends. The CDR3 totals 14 residues. The CDR3 DNA reads TGTGCCATCAGTGAGGGCAAGACCTACAATGAGCAGTTCTTC. This encodes CAISEGKTYNEQFF.

This clonotype has more than one count but fewer than ten. V usage is TRBV7-2 and J usage is TRBJ2-7; D is unresolved. This CDR3 spans 14 amino acids. Trimming left V 5 bases short and J 1 base short, with 12 bases between. The germline V gene has CDR1 SGHTA and CDR2 FQGNSA. The CDR3 reads CASSLGDTSYEQYV. In DNA, the CDR3 is TGTGCCAGCAGCCTAGGAGACACATCCTACGAGCAGTACGTC.

The V gene is TRBV28, the J gene TRBJ2-4, with unresolved D. CDR1 and CDR2 (germline): MDHEN, SYDVKM. The CDR3 contains 13 residues. V was shortened by 7 bases and J by 1 base, with 8 bases between the two germline ends. The chain's CDR3 is CASNDPAKNIQYF. In DNA, the CDR3 is TGTGCCAGCAACGACCCCGCCAAAAACATTCAGTACTTC.

The V gene is TRBV20-1, the J gene TRBJ1-5, with unresolved D. V lost 6 bases and J lost 2, with 8 bases in between. CDR3 length: 12 amino acids. The germline gives CDR1 DFQATT, CDR2 SNEGSKA (reference sequence). CDR3 bases: TGCAGTGCCAGGCGAGGCAATCAGCCCCAGCATTTT. It encodes CSARRGNQPQHF.

In this sample, this clonotype turned up many times. The chain employs TRBV6-1 and TRBJ1-2; a possible D gene is TRBD1 (5 bases). Germline CDR1 is MNHNS and CDR2 is SASEGT. Trimming left V 8 bases short and J 4 bases short, with 20 bases between. This CDR3 has 15 amino acids. The CDR3 DNA sequence: TGTGCCAGCGAGATCACACCTCTCGGGGGCTATGGCTACACCTTC. It is translated as CASEITPLGGYGYTF.

Many counts were recorded for this clonotype. The chain has TRBV12-3 or TRBV12-4 and TRBJ1-4; no reliable D call. The CDR3 is 12 amino acids. Trimming left V 3 bases short and J 6 bases short, with 5 bases between. The CDR3 DNA follows: TGTGCCAGCAGTTTGAGGGATGAAAAACTGTTTTTT. It translates to CASSLRDEKLFF.

This clonotype was detected ten times or more. This chain uses TRBV27 with TRBJ2-7; D may be TRBD2 (5 bases). The CDR3 is 10 amino acids. Germline CDR1 MNHEY, CDR2 SMNVEV (reference sequence). V lost 11 bases, J lost 7 bases, and 12 bases lay in between. The CDR3 protein is CAGTPGEQYF. Here the CDR3 DNA reads TGTGCCGGAACCCCGGGGGAGCAGTACTTC.